What follows are 14 T cell receptor beta chains derived from one specimen sequenced in a study of shared clonotypes between healthy human individuals. Repertoires were generated with immunoSEQ multiplex PCR, while TCRdb's copy carries only in-frame clones and drops some. The sample holds about 670,000 clones; 72% are singletons and the top ten take approximately 1.8%. Sequencing used memory CD4+ T cells sorted from blood. Documented subset: CD45RA-negative fraction. These receptors all come from a woman in her thirties in good health.

CDR3 coding DNA: TGTGCCAGCAGCCAATGGGGGCCTGTAAACATTCAGTACTTC. Translating gives CASSQWGPVNIQYF. The rearrangement uses TRBV21-1 and TRBJ2-4; the table names TRBD1, a call not compared with the DNA. TRBV21-1 is a pseudogene. The CDR3 spans 14 residues.

This chain uses TRBV10-3 with TRBJ1-2; TRBD1 matches 10 bases. The ends lost 0 bases at V and 3 bases at J; junction bases unmatched: 4. This CDR3 spans 16 amino acids. Germline lookup yields CDR1 ENHRY and CDR2 SYGVKD. CDR3 region: CAISESQTGGHYGYTF. CDR3 nucleotides: TGTGCCATCAGTGAGTCGCAGACAGGGGGCCACTATGGCTACACCTTC.

The chain uses TRBV18 and TRBJ1-4, with D possibly matching TRBD1 (6 bases). CDR1 is KGHSH, CDR2 LQKENI, per germline. Trimming cost V 4 bases and J 2 bases, with 20 bases left between them. The CDR3 is 18 residues long. The CDR3 bases are TGTGCCAGCTCACTGAGGCCGCCAGCAGGGGACACTAATGAAAAACTGTTTTTT. Protein sequence: CASSLRPPAGDTNEKLFF.

This clone was recorded a few times. The chain combines TRBV7-8 with TRBJ1-2, with 8 bases lining up with TRBD1. This CDR3 spans 15 amino acids. Germline CDR1 reads SGHVS; CDR2 reads FQNEAQ. The V and J ends lost 5 bases and 2 bases, in that order; junction bases with no gene match: 7. In DNA form, the CDR3 reads TGTGCCAGCAGCCCCAGGGGGCCCATCAACTATGGCTACACCTTC. This sequence encodes CASSPRGPINYGYTF.

The chain carries TRBV28 and TRBJ1-1, with 7 bases matching TRBD1. V lost 5 bases, J lost 6 bases, and 9 bases stayed unmatched. The CDR3 is made up of 14 amino acids. The V gene's germline CDR1 is MDHEN and CDR2 SYDVKM. The CDR3 bases are TGTGCCAGCAGTCCTATAACCAGGGGGGCTGAAGCTTTCTTT. It specifies CASSPITRGAEAFF.

This clone has a handful of counts. The V and J genes are TRBV5-1 and TRBJ2-3; 7 positions match TRBD2. This CDR3 has 14 amino acids. CDR1 is SGHRS and CDR2 is YFSETQ in the germline V gene. V gave up 0 bases and J gave up 5 bases; unmatched junction bases: 3. The DNA for the CDR3 is TGCGCCAGCAGCTTGGCCGGCGGGGGAGATACGCAGTATTTT. It is translated as CASSLAGGGDTQYF.

V gene TRBV15 combines with J gene TRBJ2-7; 8 positions match TRBD2. The CDR3 covers 17 residues. With V trimmed by 0 bases and J by 2 bases, 9 bases remained unmatched. Germline assignment: CDR1 LNHNV and CDR2 YYDKDF (reference sequence). The CDR3 DNA reads as TGTGCCACCAGCAGAGACCCCGCGGGAGCGGGAGCCTACGAGCAGTACTTC. It is translated as CATSRDPAGAGAYEQYF.

The CDR3 DNA is TGTGCCAGCAGTATTCAATATACATGGGGAGCAACTAATGAAAAACTGTTTTTT. It encodes CASSIQYTWGATNEKLFF. The chain joins TRBV28 to TRBJ1-4; D gene ambiguous. Germline V CDR1 and CDR2: MDHEN, SYDVKM. The CDR3 contains 18 residues. V lost 5 bases and J lost 0, with 19 bases in between.

This chain joins TRBV5-1 and TRBJ2-1; D might be TRBD1 (6 bases). This CDR3 spans 14 amino acids. Germline CDR1 SGHRS, CDR2 YFSETQ. The ends were cut back, 0 bases at V and 10 bases at J, with 14 bases in the middle. The CDR3 DNA is TGCGCCAGCAGCTTGGACAGGGTGGTTGGAGAGCAGTTCTTC. Translation: CASSLDRVVGEQFF.

The gene calls are TRBV28 and TRBJ1-5, with D uncertain. Germline lookup yields CDR1 MDHEN and CDR2 SYDVKM. The CDR3 is 14 amino acids. V shed 6 bases and J shed 2 bases, with 11 bases lying between them. The CDR3 reads CASSQTWGNQPQHF. The CDR3 DNA reads TGTGCCAGCAGCCAGACCTGGGGCAATCAGCCCCAGCATTTT.

In regard to this clone: The sample contains more than one DNA sequence encoding this CDR3. The chain employs TRBV7-9 and TRBJ2-2; D might be TRBD2 (5 bases). CDR1 and CDR2 (germline): SEHNR, FQNEAQ (reference sequence). Trimming stripped 1 base from V and 5 bases from J, with 11 bases between. CDR3 length: 15 amino acids. CDR3 bases: TGTGCCAGCAGCTTAGGGGCTAGCTCGACCGGGGAGCTGTTTTTT. Protein sequence: CASSLGASSTGELFF.

The V call is TRBV7-2, the J call TRBJ2-1; the D is unclear. V gave up 2 bases and J gave up 6 bases, with 14 bases separating them. Germline CDR1 is SGHTA and CDR2 is FQGNSA. The CDR3 totals 15 residues. The DNA of the CDR3 is TGTGCCAGCAGCTTAACAGCCCTAACTTTCAATGAGCAGTTCTTC. Amino acid sequence: CASSLTALTFNEQFF.

The chain is built from TRBV18 and TRBJ2-7; TRBD1 agrees at 12 bases. V gave up 0 bases and J gave up 11 bases; unmatched junction bases: 5. Germline loops: CDR1 KGHSH, CDR2 LQKENI. This CDR3 comprises 14 residues. DNA for the CDR3: TGTGCCAGCTCACCACCGGGACAGGGGGCCCAAAAGTACTTC. Translated, it gives CASSPPGQGAQKYF.

This clone was seen many times. The gene calls are TRBV5-1 and TRBJ2-5; TRBD1 matches at 8 bases. Germline CDR1 SGHRS, CDR2 YFSETQ. After removal of 3 bases from V and 6 bases from J, the junction contained 10 bases not matched to a gene. The CDR3 runs 15 residues. The chain's CDR3 is CASSWATDRAKTQYF. CDR3 coding DNA: TGCGCCAGCAGCTGGGCGACGGACAGGGCGAAGACCCAGTACTTC.